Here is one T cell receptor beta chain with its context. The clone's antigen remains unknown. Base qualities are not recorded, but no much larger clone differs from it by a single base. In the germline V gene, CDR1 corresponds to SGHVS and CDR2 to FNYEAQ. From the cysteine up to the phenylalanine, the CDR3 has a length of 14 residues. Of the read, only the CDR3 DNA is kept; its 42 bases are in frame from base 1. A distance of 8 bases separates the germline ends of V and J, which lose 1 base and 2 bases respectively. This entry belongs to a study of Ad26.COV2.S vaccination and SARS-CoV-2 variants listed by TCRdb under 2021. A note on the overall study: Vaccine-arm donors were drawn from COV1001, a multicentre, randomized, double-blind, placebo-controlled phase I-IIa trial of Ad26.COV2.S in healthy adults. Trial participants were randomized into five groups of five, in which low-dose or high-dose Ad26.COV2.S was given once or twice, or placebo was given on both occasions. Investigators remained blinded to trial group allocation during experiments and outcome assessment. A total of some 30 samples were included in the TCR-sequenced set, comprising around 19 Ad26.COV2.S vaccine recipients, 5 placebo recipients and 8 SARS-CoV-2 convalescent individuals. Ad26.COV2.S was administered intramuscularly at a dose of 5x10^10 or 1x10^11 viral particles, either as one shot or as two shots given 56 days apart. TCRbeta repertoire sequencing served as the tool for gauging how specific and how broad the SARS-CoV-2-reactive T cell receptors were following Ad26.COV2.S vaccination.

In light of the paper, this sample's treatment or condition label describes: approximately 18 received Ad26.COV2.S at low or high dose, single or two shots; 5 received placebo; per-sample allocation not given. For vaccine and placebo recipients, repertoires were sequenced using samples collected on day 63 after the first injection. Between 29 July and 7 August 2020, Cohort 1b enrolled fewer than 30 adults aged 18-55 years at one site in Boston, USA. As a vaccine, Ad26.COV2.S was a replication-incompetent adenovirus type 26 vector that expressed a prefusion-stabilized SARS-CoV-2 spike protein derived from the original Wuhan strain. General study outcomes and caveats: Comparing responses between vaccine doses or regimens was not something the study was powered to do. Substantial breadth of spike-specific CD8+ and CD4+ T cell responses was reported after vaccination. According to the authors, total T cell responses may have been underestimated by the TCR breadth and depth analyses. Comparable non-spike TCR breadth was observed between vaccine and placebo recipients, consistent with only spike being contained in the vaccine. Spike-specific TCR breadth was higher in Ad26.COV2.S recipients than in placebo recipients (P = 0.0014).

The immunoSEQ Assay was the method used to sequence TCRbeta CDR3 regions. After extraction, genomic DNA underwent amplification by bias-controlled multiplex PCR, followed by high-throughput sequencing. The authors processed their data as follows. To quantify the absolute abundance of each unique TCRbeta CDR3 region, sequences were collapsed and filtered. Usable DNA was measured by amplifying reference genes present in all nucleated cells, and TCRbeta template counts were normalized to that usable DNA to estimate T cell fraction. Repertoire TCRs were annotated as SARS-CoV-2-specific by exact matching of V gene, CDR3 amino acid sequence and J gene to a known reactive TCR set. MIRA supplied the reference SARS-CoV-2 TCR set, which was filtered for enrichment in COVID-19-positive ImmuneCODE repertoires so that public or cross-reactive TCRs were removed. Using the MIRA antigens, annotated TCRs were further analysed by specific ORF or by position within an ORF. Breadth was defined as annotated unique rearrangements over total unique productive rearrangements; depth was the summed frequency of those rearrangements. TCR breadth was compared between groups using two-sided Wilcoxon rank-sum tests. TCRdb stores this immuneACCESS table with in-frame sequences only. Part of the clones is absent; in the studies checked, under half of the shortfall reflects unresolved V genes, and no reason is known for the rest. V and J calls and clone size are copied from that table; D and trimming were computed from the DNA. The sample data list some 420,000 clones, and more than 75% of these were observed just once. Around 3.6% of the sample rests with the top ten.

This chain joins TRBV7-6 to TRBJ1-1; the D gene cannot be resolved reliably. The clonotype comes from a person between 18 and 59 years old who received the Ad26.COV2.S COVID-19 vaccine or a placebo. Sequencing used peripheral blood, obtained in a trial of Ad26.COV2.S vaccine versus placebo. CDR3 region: CASSLGGVNTEAFF. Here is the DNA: TGTGCCAGCAGCTTAGGTGGAGTAAACACTGAAGCTTTCTTT.